This TCR beta chain was recorded in a study of T-cell reconstitution after alpha-beta-depleted transplantation in children. Notes on the study in general: Where alpha-beta T cells came from about two months after transplant was reportedly several hundred expanded graft clones. T-cell counts and diversity at one year post-transplant came mainly from newly produced T cells.

V lost 0 bases to trimming and J lost 2 bases, with 15 bases between them. Germline V gene lookup returns CDR1 DFQATT and CDR2 SNEGSKA (reference sequence). The CDR3 extends over 16 amino acids. Molecular barcoding with unique molecular identifiers was used for the TCRbeta library. TCRdb ran MiXCR on the PCR reads and lists one entry per CDR3 protein. The table lists about 340,000 distinct CDR3 sequences, around 15% of them singletons. About this clonotype: Its antigen is unknown.

This chain joins TRBV20-1 and TRBJ2-3; D is perhaps TRBD1 or TRBD2 (5 bases each). This TCR derives from a male patient aged 2 to 9 who had a stem cell transplant for acute lymphoblastic leukemia, so the T cells may come from the graft donor. The material sequenced was PBMCs, mostly from graft donor cells, taken 360 days after TCRalphabeta/CD19-depleted stem cell transplant. This chain's CDR3 is CSARDFQEGLTDTQYF. The CDR3, as DNA: TGCAGTGCTAGAGATTTCCAAGAGGGGCTCACAGATACGCAGTATTTT.